Shown below are 27 T cell receptor beta chains from a single sample sequenced in a study of response to subunit inactivated influenza vaccine. Each CDR3 protein gets one entry after TCRdb re-called the RT-PCR reads with MiXCR. The sample lists under 850,000 distinct CDR3 sequences, 15% to 20% occurring once. Source: PBMCs from blood, taken approximately 5 days after vaccination. These receptors were collected from a man between 50 and 59 years old who received an inactivated influenza vaccine.

CDR3 protein: CASRSIGDSGNTIYF. The CDR3 DNA sequence: TGTGCCAGCAGGTCAATCGGGGACTCTGGAAACACCATATATTTT. This chain joins TRBV3-1 and TRBJ1-3; no clear D. This CDR3 comprises 15 residues. V lost 6 bases and J lost 0, with 12 bases in between. Germline-derived CDR1 and CDR2 are LGHDT and YNNKEL (reference sequence).

CDR3 in amino acids: CASSYRGYNSPLHF. The CDR3, as DNA: TGTGCCAGCAGTTACAGGGGCTATAATTCACCCCTCCACTTT. V and J are TRBV6-2 or TRBV6-3 and TRBJ1-6; tentatively, D is TRBD1 (5 bases). CDR3 length: 14 residues. Germline CDR1 MNHEY, CDR2 SVGEGT. V lost 2 bases and J 3 bases, leaving 5 bases between the germline ends.

This chain connects TRBV10-3 to TRBJ2-1; 14 bases are shared with TRBD2. The CDR3 is 17 residues long. Germline V gene data show CDR1 as ENHRY and CDR2 as SYGVKD. Losses at the gene ends were 6 bases for V and 7 bases for J; bases not matched to a gene: 11. CDR3 in DNA: TGTGCCATCAGCTCCGGGACTAGCGGGGGCCTCTCTAATGAGCAGTTCTTC. Protein sequence: CAISSGTSGGLSNEQFF.

DNA of the CDR3: TGCGCCAGCGATCCAGGGTGGGGAGAGACCCAGTACTTC. This codes for CASDPGWGETQYF. The chain uses TRBV10-2 and TRBJ2-5, with D possibly matching TRBD1 (5 bases). V was pared by 8 bases and J by 4 bases, with 14 bases between. The CDR3 loop spans 13 amino acids. CDR1 is WSHSY and CDR2 is SAAADI in the germline V gene.

The chain recombines TRBV20-1 with TRBJ2-1; D tentatively fits TRBD1 or TRBD2 (6 bases each). The CDR3 covers 16 residues. Germline-derived CDR1 and CDR2 are DFQATT and SNEGSKA (reference sequence). V lost 5 bases, J lost 3 bases, and 20 bases lay in between. DNA of the CDR3: TGCAGTGCTCAGTCCGATCTCGGGGGCCTCTACAATGAGCAGTTCTTC. Its translation is CSAQSDLGGLYNEQFF.

The table lists this clonotype with a few counts. The V call is TRBV12-3 or TRBV12-4, the J call TRBJ1-6; D is perhaps TRBD1 (6 bases). This CDR3 has 15 amino acids. V lost 6 bases and J 6 bases, leaving 15 bases between the germline ends. Here the CDR3 DNA reads TGTGCCAGCAGCCTTAGGGGGGGGGCTAATTCACCCCTCCACTTT. It codes for CASSLRGGANSPLHF.

The rearrangement joins TRBV12-3 or TRBV12-4 to TRBJ2-3; D is tentatively TRBD1 or TRBD2 (5 bases each). V was cut by 1 base and J by 1 base, with 15 bases left in between. The CDR3 contains 17 residues. DNA for the CDR3: TGTGCCAGCAGTTTAGTTAGGATTGGGGGAGGCACAGATACGCAGTATTTT. Translated, it gives CASSLVRIGGGTDTQYF.

This clonotype occurred a few times. The genes are TRBV4-2 and TRBJ2-1; D possibly corresponds to TRBD2 (6 bases). Germline CDR1 LGHNA, CDR2 YNFKEQ. Trimming removed 4 bases at V and 5 bases at J, with 21 bases between. CDR3 length equals 17 residues. CDR3 residues: CASSPLTGTDNNNEQFF. Here the CDR3 DNA reads TGTGCCAGCAGCCCTTTGACCGGGACTGACAATAACAATGAGCAGTTCTTC.

This clonotype was detected ten times or more. This chain connects TRBV20-1 to TRBJ2-1; TRBD2 agrees at 8 bases. Germline trimming cut 4 bases from V and 4 bases from J; bases unmatched to any gene: 3. There are 13 residues in the CDR3. Germline V gene lookup returns CDR1 DFQATT and CDR2 SNEGSKA (reference sequence). CDR3 sequence (DNA): TGCAGTGCTACGGGAGGGTCGTACAATGAGCAGTTCTTC. It yields the protein CSATGGSYNEQFF.

The V and J genes are TRBV7-2 and TRBJ2-3, with a possible D match to TRBD2 (6 bases). The CDR3 totals 15 residues. The V gene lost 3 bases and the J gene lost 2 bases, with 12 bases spanning the gap. Germline V CDR1 and CDR2: SGHTA, FQGNSA. The chain's CDR3 is CASSFGRGSTDTQYF. The CDR3 bases are TGTGCCAGCAGCTTCGGGCGGGGTTCCACAGATACGCAGTATTTT.

The J gene is TRBJ2-1, the V gene TRBV24-1, with D possibly matching TRBD1 (6 bases). V gave up 0 bases and J gave up 6 bases, with 8 bases separating them. CDR3 size: 14 residues. Germline CDR1 KGHDR, CDR2 SFDVKD. CDR3 residues: CATSDLRRGNEQFF. In DNA, the CDR3 is TGTGCCACCAGTGATTTGCGCAGGGGCAATGAGCAGTTCTTC.

This clonotype was seen ten or more times. The V call is TRBV7-3, the J call TRBJ2-5, with D hard to call. Germline-derived CDR1 and CDR2 are SGHTA and FQGTGA. The V gene lost 1 base and the J gene lost 5 bases, with 5 bases spanning the gap. The CDR3 spans 12 residues. The CDR3 DNA sequence: TGTGCCAGCAGCTTAATCGGGGAGACCCAGTACTTC. Encoded protein: CASSLIGETQYF.

The chain links TRBV20-1 to TRBJ1-5; 8 bases fit TRBD1. The trim removed 5 bases at V and 4 bases at J, leaving 10 bases unmatched. Looked up from germline, CDR1 is DFQATT and CDR2 is SNEGSKA (reference sequence). The CDR3 runs 15 residues. As DNA, the CDR3 is TGCAGTGCTGCGACGACAGGGGACCCAAATCAGCCCCAGCATTTT. It is translated as CSAATTGDPNQPQHF.

The chain links TRBV7-2 to TRBJ2-5, with D perhaps matching TRBD2 (5 bases). The CDR3 is 15 amino acids. V lost 0 bases and J 4 bases, leaving 12 bases between the germline ends. Germline V lookup: CDR1 SGHTA, CDR2 FQGNSA. CDR3 amino acids: CASSLALAPRETQYF. The CDR3 coding sequence is TGTGCCAGCAGCTTAGCGCTAGCCCCGCGAGAGACCCAGTACTTC.

This clonotype was picked up a small number of times. V and J are TRBV7-9 and TRBJ2-5; 8 bases are a match to TRBD2. Germline CDR1 reads SEHNR; CDR2 reads FQNEAQ (reference sequence). V gave up 2 bases and J gave up 5 bases; unmatched junction bases: 10. This CDR3 region has 16 residues. The CDR3 DNA follows: TGTGCCAGCAGCTTATCCAGCGGGAGAGGTGGGGAGACCCAGTACTTC. Translation gives CASSLSSGRGGETQYF.

This clonotype occurred once. An end of the junction differs from the germline gene, which may be a read error. The chain is built from TRBV15 and TRBJ1-6, with no clear D. Germline CDR1 LNHNV, CDR2 YYDKDF (reference sequence). The CDR3 is made up of 15 amino acids. The CDR3: CATSGEGGPNSPLHF. CDR3 nucleotide sequence: TGTGCCACCAGCGGAGAGGGCGGCCCTAATTCACCCCTCCACTTT.

This clonotype has a count of ten or more. The rearrangement links TRBV5-6 to TRBJ2-7; 7 nucleotides agree with TRBD1. CDR3 length: 15 amino acids. J lost 4 bases, V lost 2 bases, and 9 bases had no gene match. Germline assignment: CDR1 SGHDT and CDR2 YYEEEE. The CDR3: CASSFLRDRIYEQYF. DNA for the CDR3: TGTGCCAGCAGCTTCCTCCGGGACAGAATATACGAGCAGTACTTC.

Many counts were recorded for this clonotype. CDR3 residues: CASSLAGGFQETQYF. The CDR3 bases are TGTGCCAGCAGTCTAGCGGGGGGGTTCCAAGAGACCCAGTACTTC. V usage is TRBV28 and J usage is TRBJ2-5; 12 bases are shared with TRBD2. The V gene's germline CDR1 is MDHEN and CDR2 SYDVKM. With 5 bases clipped from V and 1 base from J, the junction kept 2 bases outside the gene matches. The CDR3 runs to 15 residues. The full variable domain, rest sourced from reference TRBV28 and TRBJ2-5, is DVKVTQSSRYLVKRTGEKVFLECVQDMDHENMFWYRQDPGLGLRLIYFSYDVKMKEKGDIPEGYSVSREKKERFSLILESASTNQTSMYLCASSLAGGFQETQYFGPGTRLLVL.

In its sample, this clonotype was seen a few times. The rearrangement links TRBV5-6 to TRBJ2-2; weak D call: TRBD1 (5 bases). This CDR3 contains 15 residues. V gave up 1 base and J gave up 1 base, with 8 bases separating them. The germline V gene has CDR1 SGHDT and CDR2 YYEEEE. CDR3 nucleotides: TGTGCCAGCAGCTTGCCCAGGGTGAACACCGGGGAGCTGTTTTTT. This sequence encodes CASSLPRVNTGELFF.

The V and J genes are TRBV27 and TRBJ2-7; 7 bases line up with TRBD2. Unmatched junction bases numbered 10, after V lost 3 bases and J lost 5 bases. Looked up from germline, CDR1 is MNHEY and CDR2 is SMNVEV (reference sequence). The CDR3 has 15 residues. The CDR3 reads CASSFLGGALDEQYF. The CDR3 DNA reads as TGTGCCAGCAGTTTCCTGGGAGGGGCTCTGGACGAGCAGTACTTC.

The CDR3, as DNA: TGCGCCAGCAGCCCAATAGCGGGAACTGATGAGACCCAGTACTTC. Protein sequence: CASSPIAGTDETQYF. The gene calls are TRBV5-1 and TRBJ2-5; 8 nucleotides match TRBD2. CDR3 size: 15 residues. V lost 4 bases, J lost 5 bases, and 10 bases stayed unmatched. CDR1 and CDR2 (germline): SGHRS, YFSETQ.

The chain joins TRBV11-1 to TRBJ2-7, with TRBD2 identical over 13 bases. The CDR3 has 19 residues. The germline CDR1 and CDR2 sequences are SGHAT and FQDESV (reference sequence). The V and J ends lost 5 bases and 2 bases, in that order; junction bases with no gene match: 15. CDR3 sequence reads: CASSPYMGVGTSGTYEQYF. CDR3 DNA sequence: TGTGCCAGCAGCCCATATATGGGGGTTGGGACTAGCGGGACCTACGAGCAGTACTTC.

This clonotype was detected ten times or more. This chain connects TRBV7-8 to TRBJ2-3; 10 nucleotides agree with TRBD2. Germline V gene sequence: CDR1 SGHVS, CDR2 FQNEAQ. Trimming cost V 2 bases and J 1 base; bases outside gene matches: 3. The CDR3 has 16 amino acids. The CDR3 coding sequence is TGTGCCAGCAGCTTAACTAGCGGGATACGCACAGATACGCAGTATTTT. Protein: CASSLTSGIRTDTQYF. The whole variable domain, remainder taken from reference TRBV7-8 and TRBJ2-3, is GAGVSQSPRYKVAKRGQDVALRCDPISGHVSLFWYQQALGQGPEFLTYFQNEAQLDKSGLPSDRFFAERPEGSVSTLKIQRTQQEDSAVYLCASSLTSGIRTDTQYFGPGTRLTVL.

The chain uses TRBV6-2 or TRBV6-3 and TRBJ2-1, with 12 bases aligning to TRBD2. The length of the CDR3 is 17 residues. Germline CDR1 is MNHEY and CDR2 is SVGEGT. V dropped 0 bases and J dropped 6; count of bases not matched to a gene: 6. Written as DNA, the CDR3 is TGTGCCAGCAGTTACTCCCTGACTAGCGGGAGTGCCAATGAGCAGTTCTTC. Encoded protein: CASSYSLTSGSANEQFF.

The V call is TRBV3-1, the J call TRBJ1-5, with D uncertain. V lost 6 bases, J lost 9 bases, and 18 bases lay in between. This CDR3 region has 14 residues. Per germline, CDR1 LGHDT and CDR2 YNNKEL (reference sequence). CDR3 DNA: TGTGCCAGCAGTCAGAATGGCGGATTTTCGCCCCAGCATTTT. The encoded protein is CASSQNGGFSPQHF.

V usage is TRBV30 and J usage is TRBJ2-4, with D hard to call. This CDR3 comprises 13 residues. The V end was cut by 3 bases, the J end by 0 bases, with 6 bases between. Per the germline V gene, CDR1 is GTSNPN and CDR2 is SVGIG (reference sequence). CDR3 amino acids: CAWRGIAKNIQYF. CDR3 bases: TGTGCCTGGAGGGGAATAGCCAAAAACATTCAGTACTTC.

At least ten counts were recorded for this clonotype. V gene TRBV6-1 combines with J gene TRBJ2-3, with TRBD1 matching 10 bases. V gave up 5 bases and J gave up 4 bases; unmatched junction bases: 6. Per the germline V gene, CDR1 is MNHNS and CDR2 is SASEGT. The CDR3 extends over 15 amino acids. The CDR3 bases are TGTGCCAGCAGTATGGGACAGGGGTTGGCAGATACGCAGTATTTT. This translates into CASSMGQGLADTQYF.